Below, 26 T cell receptor beta chains from the same sample are listed, as sequenced in a study of identical twins. Via MiXCR, TCRdb re-called the 5' RACE reads, giving one row per CDR3 protein. The sample records about 520,000 distinct CDR3 sequences, approximately 22% being singletons. A further study also used this sample, focusing on T cells expressing NK-cell markers.

The sample comprised CD4+ T cells sorted from blood. These receptors all stem from a woman aged 18-29 years in good health.

The chain carries TRBV20-1 and TRBJ1-6; 7 bases map to TRBD1. V lost 2 bases to trimming and J lost 10 bases; unmatched junction nucleotides: 8. Germline CDR1 DFQATT, CDR2 SNEGSKA (reference sequence). The CDR3 length is 14 residues. CDR3 coding DNA: TGCAGTGCTAGAACCGACAGGGAGGAATCACCCCTCCACTTT. As protein: CSARTDREESPLHF.

This clonotype was counted a few times. This chain uses TRBV20-1 with TRBJ1-1; perhaps TRBD1 as D (6 bases). V lost 3 bases and J 0 bases, leaving 8 bases between the germline ends. The CDR3 covers 13 residues. Germline CDR1 DFQATT, CDR2 SNEGSKA (reference sequence). The CDR3 nucleotides are TGCAGTGCTAGGGACAGCTTGAACACTGAAGCTTTCTTT. As protein: CSARDSLNTEAFF.

This clonotype was seen at least ten times. The rearrangement links TRBV10-3 to TRBJ2-1; TRBD2 aligns across 9 bases. This CDR3 comprises 15 residues. CDR1 ENHRY and CDR2 SYGVKD come from the germline V gene. V was pared by 0 bases and J by 8 bases, with 5 bases of the junction left unmatched. CDR3 DNA sequence: TGTGCCATCAGTGAGTCGGCTAGCGGGAACCATGAGCAGTTCTTC. Translating it yields CAISESASGNHEQFF.

This chain links TRBV7-9 with TRBJ2-7, with 9 bases matching TRBD1. The CDR3 loop spans 14 amino acids. Germline CDR1 is SEHNR and CDR2 is FQNEAQ (reference sequence). Trimming at V came to 2 bases and at J to 6 bases, leaving 5 bases not matched to a gene. The CDR3 loop is CASSLRQGEGEQYF. The CDR3 coding sequence is TGTGCCAGCAGCTTAAGACAGGGGGAAGGCGAGCAGTACTTC.

The genes are TRBV12-3 or TRBV12-4 and TRBJ1-5; 7 positions agree with TRBD1. The CDR3 runs 15 residues. The ends lost 6 bases at V and 9 bases at J; junction bases unmatched: 14. The chain's CDR3 is CASSRDGTAKRPQHF. The CDR3 nucleotides are TGTGCCAGCAGCCGAGACGGGACAGCCAAAAGGCCCCAGCATTTT.

The chain's CDR3 is CASSSFLIGLQETQYF. CDR3 DNA: TGTGCCAGCAGCTCATTCCTGATTGGCTTACAAGAGACCCAGTACTTC. The chain carries TRBV7-9 and TRBJ2-5; D is uncertain. This CDR3 spans 16 amino acids. Deletions cut 4 bases from V and 2 bases from J, with 17 bases between. Germline assignment: CDR1 SEHNR and CDR2 FQNEAQ (reference sequence).

The rearrangement links TRBV30 to TRBJ1-1; 7 nucleotides align to TRBD1. This CDR3 comprises 15 residues. V shed 5 bases and J 0 bases; nucleotides not matched to a gene: 9. The V gene's germline CDR1 is GTSNPN and CDR2 SVGIG (reference sequence). The CDR3 coding sequence is TGTGCCTGGGTGAGGCGGACAGGCATGAACACTGAAGCTTTCTTT. It specifies CAWVRRTGMNTEAFF.

This clonotype was observed many times. The J gene is TRBJ1-2, the V gene TRBV12-3 or TRBV12-4; 9 bases map to TRBD1. V dropped 6 bases and J dropped 4; count of bases not matched to a gene: 9. There are 15 residues in the CDR3. For the CDR3, the DNA is TGTGCCAGCAGCCTGGGACAGGGCAAGGGCTATGGCTACACCTTC. Translating gives CASSLGQGKGYGYTF.

This chain uses TRBV7-9 with TRBJ1-6; D gene unclear. Trimming removed 0 bases at V and 6 bases at J, with 9 bases between. The CDR3 totals 15 residues. The germline V gene encodes CDR1 SEHNR and CDR2 FQNEAQ (reference sequence). The chain's CDR3 is CASSLATSPNSPLHF. In DNA, the CDR3 is TGTGCCAGCAGCTTAGCGACAAGCCCTAATTCACCCCTCCACTTT.

This chain connects TRBV5-1 to TRBJ1-2; D is possibly TRBD1 (5 bases). V lost 2 bases, J lost 8 bases, and 19 bases lay in between. The CDR3 extends over 15 amino acids. Per germline, CDR1 SGHRS and CDR2 YFSETQ. The DNA for the CDR3 is TGCGCCAGCAGCTTAGGGACCCAGGGACGGGGCGGCTACACCTTC. This gives the protein CASSLGTQGRGGYTF.

The J gene is TRBJ1-1, the V gene TRBV3-1, with 8 bases fitting TRBD1. V lost 4 bases and J lost 4; bases outside the gene matches: 5. This CDR3 region has 14 residues. Germline V gene sequence: CDR1 LGHDT, CDR2 YNNKEL (reference sequence). In nucleotides, the CDR3 is TGTGCCAGCAGCCCAGGGGGCCACGGCACTGAAGCTTTCTTT. It translates to CASSPGGHGTEAFF.

The genes are TRBV7-9 and TRBJ2-1; TRBD2 matches 14 bases. J gave up 8 bases and V 6 bases, and 6 bases lay outside the gene matches. This CDR3 has 15 amino acids. Germline lookup yields CDR1 SEHNR and CDR2 FQNEAQ (reference sequence). The chain's CDR3 is CASRPGTSGGYEQFF. The CDR3 region has the DNA TGTGCCAGCAGACCTGGGACTAGCGGGGGTTATGAGCAGTTCTTC.

The rearrangement uses TRBV7-9 and TRBJ2-7; D remains ambiguous. The germline V gene encodes CDR1 SEHNR and CDR2 FQNEAQ (reference sequence). This CDR3 region has 13 residues. V lost 2 bases, J lost 6 bases, and 11 bases lay in between. The CDR3, as DNA: TGTGCCAGCAGCTTATCAGAGGCTGGCGAGCAGTACTTC. It specifies CASSLSEAGEQYF.

J is TRBJ1-2 and V is TRBV3-1, with no clear D. The CDR3 is 13 amino acids. Germline CDR1 and CDR2: LGHDT and YNNKEL (reference sequence). V was cut by 4 bases and J by 3 bases, with 9 bases left in between. CDR3 amino acids: CASSPQLHYGYTF. In nucleotides, the CDR3 is TGTGCCAGCAGCCCACAGCTACACTATGGCTACACCTTC.

The J gene is TRBJ2-1, the V gene TRBV4-2, with D perhaps TRBD2 (5 bases). The V end was cut by 3 bases, the J end by 7 bases, with 13 bases between. Germline values: CDR1 LGHNA, CDR2 YNFKEQ. The CDR3 extends over 14 amino acids. The DNA of the CDR3 is TGTGCCAGCAGCCATCGCGGACTCGAAAATGAGCAGTTCTTC. Translated: CASSHRGLENEQFF.

Only a few counts were recorded for this clonotype. CDR3 bases: TGTGCCAGCGGTGTTCGGGGCTCAACAGATACGCAGTATTTT. This translates into CASGVRGSTDTQYF. The V gene is TRBV12-3 or TRBV12-4, the J gene TRBJ2-3, with D perhaps TRBD1 or TRBD2 (5 bases each). The CDR3 has 14 amino acids. Trimming pared 8 bases from V and 3 bases from J, leaving 15 bases between.

In its sample, this clonotype was seen a few times. The chain employs TRBV9 and TRBJ2-2; a weak D match, TRBD2 (6 bases). Germline-derived CDR1 and CDR2 are SGDLS and YYNGEE. V lost 6 bases, J lost 2 bases, and 11 bases lay in between. This CDR3 is built from 14 residues. CDR3 coding DNA: TGTGCCAGCACCGGGACTTCAAACACCGGGGAGCTGTTTTTT. Its translation: CASTGTSNTGELFF. Variable domain in full (rest from reference TRBV9 and TRBJ2-2): DSGVTQTPKHLITATGQRVTLRCSPRSGDLSVYWYQQSLDQGLQFLIQYYNGEERAKGNILERFSAQQFPDLHSELNLSSLELGDSALYFCASTGTSNTGELFFGEGSRLTVL.

The chain combines TRBV20-1 with TRBJ2-3, with 9 bases fitting TRBD2. Germline V gene data show CDR1 as DFQATT and CDR2 as SNEGSKA (reference sequence). The ends lost 5 bases at V and 4 bases at J; junction bases unmatched: 4. The CDR3 spans 13 residues. The CDR3: CSAGLASPDTQYF. The CDR3 DNA follows: TGCAGTGCTGGACTAGCGTCTCCAGATACGCAGTATTTT.

This chain joins TRBV6-2 or TRBV6-3 and TRBJ2-1; tentative D call: TRBD2 (6 bases). Germline loops: CDR1 MNHEY, CDR2 SVGEGT. The CDR3 totals 15 residues. V was clipped by 6 bases and J by 0 bases, with 12 bases between them. The CDR3: CASRHGGSSYNEQFF. CDR3 DNA: TGTGCCAGCAGACATGGGGGGAGCTCCTACAATGAGCAGTTCTTC.

CDR3: CASTIHENTEAFF. CDR3 sequence (DNA): TGTGCCAGCACCATACACGAAAACACTGAAGCTTTCTTT. The rearrangement links TRBV12-3 or TRBV12-4 to TRBJ1-1; no clear D. There are 13 residues in the CDR3. The ends were cut back, 7 bases at V and 2 bases at J, with 11 bases in the middle.

This clonotype has a handful of counts. The V gene is TRBV5-1, the J gene TRBJ2-3; tentatively, D is TRBD1 (6 bases). The germline V and J ends were trimmed by 2 bases and 0 bases, with 7 bases remaining between them. The germline CDR1 and CDR2 sequences are SGHRS and YFSETQ. This CDR3 comprises 14 residues. In DNA form, the CDR3 reads TGCGCCAGCAGCTTACAGGGTAGCACAGATACGCAGTATTTT. Translation: CASSLQGSTDTQYF.

This sequence joins TRBV5-1 and TRBJ2-4; 7 bases fit TRBD2. Germline CDR1 SGHRS, CDR2 YFSETQ. This CDR3 has 16 residues. V lost 3 bases, J lost 1 base, and 7 bases stayed unmatched. The CDR3: CASSSTSGTAKNIQYF. CDR3 nucleotides: TGCGCCAGCAGCTCCACCAGCGGGACTGCCAAAAACATTCAGTACTTC.

This clonotype was seen only a few times. The chain employs TRBV5-1 and TRBJ1-2, with a possible D match to TRBD1 (6 bases). This CDR3 region has 13 residues. From germline, CDR1 is SGHRS and CDR2 YFSETQ. The V gene lost 3 bases and the J gene lost 7 bases, with 13 bases spanning the gap. In nucleotides, the CDR3 is TGCGCCAGCAGCTCCCTGGGGGCTTCTGGCTACACCTTC. It specifies CASSSLGASGYTF.

The table lists this clonotype with a few counts. This chain links TRBV20-1 with TRBJ2-5; D might be TRBD1 or TRBD2, each matching 5 bases. Germline V gene lookup returns CDR1 DFQATT and CDR2 SNEGSKA (reference sequence). This CDR3 has 15 residues. The V and J ends lost 4 bases and 1 base respectively, with 16 bases between them. The CDR3 here is CSATLLGAPQETQYF. CDR3 coding DNA: TGCAGTGCTACACTGCTCGGGGCACCCCAAGAGACCCAGTACTTC.

The table lists this clonotype with many counts. The chain links TRBV5-6 to TRBJ2-3; 9 bases line up with TRBD2. V lost 2 bases to trimming and J lost 11 bases; unmatched junction nucleotides: 0. The CDR3 consists of 11 residues. Looked up from germline, CDR1 is SGHDT and CDR2 is YYEEEE. CDR3 protein: CASSFSGGQYF. CDR3 DNA: TGTGCCAGCAGCTTTAGCGGGGGGCAGTATTTT.

This clonotype was observed a few times. The gene calls are TRBV11-2 and TRBJ2-7; 10 positions agree with TRBD2. CDR1 is SGHAT, CDR2 FQNNGV, per germline. The junction had 22 bases not matched to a gene; V was cut back by 6 bases and J by 2 bases. This CDR3 is 20 amino acids long. The chain's CDR3 is CASSSTRYDSGRNTTYEQYF. The CDR3 DNA is TGTGCCAGCAGTTCCACTAGGTACGATAGCGGGAGGAACACTACCTACGAGCAGTACTTC.